What follows describes a single T cell receptor (beta chain). The data stem from a study of cytomegalovirus exposure and HLA in healthy donors. Primers: 60 Vbeta forward and 13 Jbeta reverse. The data were produced by immunoSEQ multiplex PCR, yet TCRdb's version contains in-frame clones alone and is incomplete. The sample gives over 150,000 clones, more than 60% of which show up once; 3% to 4% is in the top ten. The CDR3 loop spans 14 amino acids. Germline V gene data show CDR1 as SGHRS and CDR2 as YFSETQ. V shed 4 bases and J shed 2 bases, with 12 bases lying between them. The source material was PBMCs. The chain employs TRBV5-1 and TRBJ1-2; no reliable D call. The receptor was derived from a woman aged 40 to 50 in good health and CMV-seronegative. CDR3 protein: CASSPTYVNYGYTF. The CDR3 coding sequence is TGCGCCAGCAGCCCGACTTATGTGAACTATGGCTACACCTTC. Variable domain in full (rest from reference TRBV5-1 and TRBJ1-2): KAGVTQTPRYLIKTRGQQVTLSCSPISGHRSVSWYQQTPGQGLQFLFEYFSETQRNKGNFPGRFSGRQFSNSRSEMNVSTLELGDSALYLCASSPTYVNYGYTFGSGTRLTVV.